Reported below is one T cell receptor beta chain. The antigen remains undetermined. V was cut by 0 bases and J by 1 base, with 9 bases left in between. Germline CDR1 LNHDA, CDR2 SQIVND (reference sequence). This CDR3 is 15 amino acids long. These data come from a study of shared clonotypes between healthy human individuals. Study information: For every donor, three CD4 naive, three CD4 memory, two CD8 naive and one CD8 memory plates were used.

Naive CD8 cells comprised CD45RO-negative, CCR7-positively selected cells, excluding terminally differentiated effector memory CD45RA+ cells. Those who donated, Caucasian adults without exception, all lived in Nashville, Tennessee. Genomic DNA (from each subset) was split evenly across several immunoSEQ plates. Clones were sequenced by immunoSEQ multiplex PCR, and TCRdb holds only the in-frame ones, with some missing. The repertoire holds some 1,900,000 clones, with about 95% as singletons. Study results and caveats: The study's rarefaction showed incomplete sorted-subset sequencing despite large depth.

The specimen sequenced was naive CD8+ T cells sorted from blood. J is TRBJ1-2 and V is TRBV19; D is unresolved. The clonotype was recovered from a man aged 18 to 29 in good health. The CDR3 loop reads CASSIDPTDNYGYTF. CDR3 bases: TGTGCCAGTAGTATAGATCCGACCGATAACTATGGCTACACCTTC. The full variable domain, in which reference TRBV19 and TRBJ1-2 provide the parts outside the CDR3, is DGGITQSPKYLFRKEGQNVTLSCEQNLNHDAMYWYRQDPGQGLRLIYYSQIVNDFQKGDIAEGYSVSREKKESFPLTVTSAQKNPTAFYLCASSIDPTDNYGYTFGSGTRLTVV.